The source of this T cell receptor (beta chain) is a study of identical twins. In regard to this clonotype: What it recognizes is unknown.

Using its own MiXCR run on the 5' RACE reads, TCRdb lists one record per CDR3 protein. Of under 1 million distinct CDR3 sequences in the sample, more than 9% were seen once. Overall study results and limits: Instead of following the same donors, the conclusions were based on cross-sectional statistical analysis. Among monozygotic twins, out-of-frame TCR alpha sharing exceeded what models predicted.

Germline CDR1 and CDR2: SGHAT and FQNNGV. The CDR3 totals 15 residues. V lost 4 bases and J 10 bases, leaving 20 bases between the germline ends. This sample was also put to use in a study of yellow fever vaccine responses in identical twins. That paper adds: Twins' vaccine T cell response reportedly seemed partly convergent, partly personalized.

The sequenced material came from PBMCs. The clonotype comes from a woman in her late teens or twenties in good health. The rearrangement uses TRBV11-2 and TRBJ2-1; D assignment may be TRBD1 or TRBD2 (5 bases each). CDR3 coding DNA: TGTGCCAGCAGCTCCATAAACCGGGGCCTGGAGGAGCAGTTCTTC. This sequence encodes CASSSINRGLEEQFF.